This passage covers 18 T cell receptor beta chains from one sample sequenced in a study of T cell repertoires in cytomegalovirus infection. Antigens for these TCRs are unknown. TCRdb processed the reads anew with MiXCR; each CDR3 protein has one entry. This sample has 110,000 or so distinct CDR3 sequences, with 30% found just once. Sequenced material: CD8+ T cells from cultured PBMCs, taken from culture after CMV antigen stimulation. The source is a human donor in good health (CMV status not recorded). Some clones in this sample may be carry-over from other donors' samples.

This clonotype was seen only once. CDR3 nucleotide sequence: TGCAGTGCTAGCCTCCGGGACCACCACTACGAGCAGTACTTC. Translated: CSASLRDHHYEQYF. The chain combines TRBV20-1 with TRBJ2-7; D may be TRBD1 or TRBD2 (5 bases each). CDR3 length: 14 amino acids. Between the trimmed V and J ends, which lost 3 bases and 3 bases, there was a span of 15 bases. The germline V gene has CDR1 DFQATT and CDR2 SNEGSKA (reference sequence).

The V call is TRBV2, the J call TRBJ1-6, with D perhaps TRBD1 (6 bases). This CDR3 is built from 17 residues. From germline, CDR1 is SNHLY and CDR2 FYNNEI. Trimming cost V 2 bases and J 3 bases, with 14 bases left between them. The CDR3 protein is CASSEYPGQIYNSPLHF. In nucleotides, the CDR3 is TGTGCCAGCAGTGAATACCCCGGACAGATCTATAATTCACCCCTCCACTTT.

The V call is TRBV2, the J call TRBJ2-3; 9 positions agree with TRBD2. V gave up 6 bases and J gave up 2 bases; unmatched junction bases: 12. This CDR3 contains 17 residues. Germline values: CDR1 SNHLY, CDR2 FYNNEI. Here the CDR3 reads CASSVQLAGALTDTQYF. DNA for the CDR3: TGTGCCAGCAGCGTACAATTAGCGGGGGCCCTCACAGATACGCAGTATTTT.

This clonotype was picked up a small number of times. The V gene is TRBV2, the J gene TRBJ2-7; D is uncertain. CDR1 is SNHLY and CDR2 is FYNNEI in the germline V gene. The CDR3 runs 13 residues. V lost 8 bases to trimming and J lost 0 bases, with 11 bases between them. The CDR3 DNA reads as TGTGCCAGCGACTCCCCCAGCTCCTACGAGCAGTACTTC. Translation gives CASDSPSSYEQYF.

As to this clonotype: A read error may be the cause here, since a much bigger clone is one base away. V gene TRBV7-6 combines with J gene TRBJ2-2; 8 nucleotides agree with TRBD2. This CDR3 spans 17 amino acids. CDR1 and CDR2 (germline): SGHVS, FNYEAQ. This CDR3 reads CASSLDTQRENIGELFF. The CDR3 DNA reads as TGTGCCAGCAGCTTAGATACCCAGCGGGAGAACATCGGGGAGCTGTTTTTT.

V is TRBV19 and J is TRBJ2-1; D uncertain. The CDR3 has 15 residues. The V gene's germline CDR1 is LNHDA and CDR2 SQIVND (reference sequence). The V and J ends lost 7 bases and 2 bases respectively, with 15 bases between them. The CDR3: CASNRDGPAYNEQFF. The CDR3 coding sequence is TGTGCCAGTAACCGTGATGGTCCCGCCTACAATGAGCAGTTCTTC.

The V gene is TRBV27, the J gene TRBJ1-1, with TRBD1 matching over 7 bases. This CDR3 contains 12 residues. V trimming: 6 bases; J trimming: 7 bases; junction bases outside the gene matches: 5. The V gene's germline CDR1 is MNHEY and CDR2 SMNVEV (reference sequence). CDR3 bases: TGTGCCAGCAGCCCCGGACAGGATGAAGCTTTCTTT. Its translation is CASSPGQDEAFF.

In its sample, this clonotype was seen once. This chain joins TRBV27 and TRBJ2-7; D is tentatively TRBD1 or TRBD2 (6 bases each). The germline CDR1 and CDR2 sequences are MNHEY and SMNVEV (reference sequence). This CDR3 is built from 14 residues. V was shortened by 5 bases and J by 4 bases, with 15 bases between the two germline ends. CDR3 bases: TGTGCCAGCAGTCCGGGGGCCAAAGGGTACGAGCAGTACTTC. Translated, it gives CASSPGAKGYEQYF.

This chain uses TRBV28 with TRBJ1-1; 9 positions agree with TRBD1. This CDR3 is built from 15 residues. Unmatched junction bases numbered 7, after V lost 5 bases and J lost 3 bases. Germline assignment: CDR1 MDHEN and CDR2 SYDVKM. CDR3 nucleotide sequence: TGTGCCAGCAGTCAGACCCGGACAGGGGACACTGAAGCTTTCTTT. Its protein product is CASSQTRTGDTEAFF.

Ten or more counts support this clonotype. The rearrangement uses TRBV15 and TRBJ2-1, with 9 bases that match TRBD2. The V and J ends lost 0 bases and 0 bases, in that order; junction bases with no gene match: 12. The CDR3 runs to 20 residues. Germline V lookup: CDR1 LNHNV, CDR2 YYDKDF (reference sequence). In DNA, the CDR3 is TGTGCCACCAGCAGAGAGTGGGGGCACGCGGGGGGGAGCTCCTACAATGAGCAGTTCTTC. Translated: CATSREWGHAGGSSYNEQFF. The full variable domain, with the rest looked up from reference TRBV15 and TRBJ2-1, is DAMVIQNPRYQVTQFGKPVTLSCSQTLNHNVMYWYQQKSSQAPKLLFHYYDKDFNNEADTPDNFQSRRPNTSFCFLDIRSPGLGDTAMYLCATSREWGHAGGSSYNEQFFGPGTRLTVL.

The V call is TRBV11-3, the J call TRBJ2-1, with TRBD1 matching over 7 bases. CDR1 is SGHNT and CDR2 is YENEEA in the germline V gene. This CDR3 region has 16 residues. V dropped 4 bases and J dropped 5; count of bases not matched to a gene: 11. The CDR3 loop reads CASSYKGTAKDNEQFF. CDR3 sequence (DNA): TGTGCCAGCAGCTATAAAGGGACAGCGAAAGACAATGAGCAGTTCTTC.

This chain links TRBV19 with TRBJ1-1; 7 positions agree with TRBD1. The CDR3 extends over 15 amino acids. CDR1 LNHDA and CDR2 SQIVND come from the germline V gene (reference sequence). V dropped 4 bases and J dropped 5; count of bases not matched to a gene: 10. CDR3 sequence: CASSNGGGAETEAFF. Written as DNA, the CDR3 is TGTGCCAGTAGTAATGGAGGGGGCGCAGAGACTGAAGCTTTCTTT. The full variable domain, completed using reference TRBV19 and TRBJ1-1, is DGGITQSPKYLFRKEGQNVTLSCEQNLNHDAMYWYRQDPGQGLRLIYYSQIVNDFQKGDIAEGYSVSREKKESFPLTVTSAQKNPTAFYLCASSNGGGAETEAFFGQGTRLTVV.

Only a few counts were recorded for this clonotype. This chain links TRBV2 with TRBJ1-1, with D perhaps matching TRBD1 (5 bases). V was shortened by 8 bases and J by 5 bases, with 12 bases between the two germline ends. This CDR3 has 12 residues. Germline V CDR1 and CDR2: SNHLY, FYNNEI. The CDR3 region has the DNA TGTGCCAGCTATGGGGGACGGACTGAAGCTTTCTTT. As protein: CASYGGRTEAFF.

This clonotype has a handful of counts. The rearrangement joins TRBV7-4 to TRBJ2-5; possible D gene TRBD1, 6 bases. Germline lookup yields CDR1 SGHVT and CDR2 SQSDAQ. The V gene lost 2 bases and the J gene lost 0 bases, with 10 bases spanning the gap. The CDR3 consists of 15 residues. CDR3 bases: TGTGCCAGCAGCTTACAAGGACAGCACCAAGAGACCCAGTACTTC. Encoded protein: CASSLQGQHQETQYF.

This clonotype was counted many times. The genes are TRBV7-8 and TRBJ2-7; D not resolved. The ends were cut back, 5 bases at V and 5 bases at J, with 7 bases in the middle. From germline, CDR1 is SGHVS and CDR2 FQNEAQ. This CDR3 region has 11 residues. As DNA, the CDR3 is TGTGCCAGCAGCCCCTCGGACGAGCAGTACTTC. Translated, it gives CASSPSDEQYF.

The genes are TRBV7-9 and TRBJ2-7; a possible D gene is TRBD1 (5 bases). The CDR3 has 15 amino acids. Per the germline V gene, CDR1 is SEHNR and CDR2 is FQNEAQ (reference sequence). V was trimmed by 1 base and J by 2 bases, leaving 12 bases between them. CDR3 in DNA: TGTGCCAGCAGCTTAGGACAGCCGATCCCCTACGAGCAGTACTTC. The encoded protein is CASSLGQPIPYEQYF.

This clonotype appeared many times. The chain uses TRBV11-2 and TRBJ1-1; D unresolved. With 7 bases removed from V and 1 base from J, the gap between germline ends came to 4 bases. This CDR3 is 11 amino acids long. Germline-derived CDR1 and CDR2 are SGHAT and FQNNGV. The CDR3, as DNA: TGTGCCAGCATCTCGAACACTGAAGCTTTCTTT. Translated, it gives CASISNTEAFF.

The sample holds many counts of this clonotype. The chain has TRBV20-1 and TRBJ1-5; D is possibly TRBD1 (5 bases). Trimming took off 0 bases at V and 9 bases at J, with 12 bases between the two ends. The germline V gene encodes CDR1 DFQATT and CDR2 SNEGSKA (reference sequence). The CDR3 is made up of 13 amino acids. CDR3 DNA: TGCAGTGCTAGAGATAGTCGGGGCGCGCCCCAGCATTTT. It specifies CSARDSRGAPQHF.